One and the same sample provided the 23 T cell receptor beta chains below, sequenced in a study of blood T cells in healthy people across ages. Sample-barcoded 5' priming and a J-beta primer mix drove a second PCR of roughly 6 to 12 cycles. TCRdb reanalysed the 5' RACE reads using MiXCR and keeps one entry per CDR3 protein. This table holds about 1.6 million distinct CDR3 sequences, 30% to 35% found once. What was sequenced was blood. All receptors come from a woman in her twenties or thirties in good health.

The V gene is TRBV20-1, the J gene TRBJ1-5; D unresolved. Trimming removed 3 bases at V and 4 bases at J, with 7 bases between. CDR1 DFQATT and CDR2 SNEGSKA come from the germline V gene (reference sequence). This CDR3 has 12 residues. The CDR3 sequence: CSASRTNQPQHF. CDR3 bases: TGCAGTGCTAGTCGGACTAATCAGCCCCAGCATTTT.

This clonotype was counted a few times. The chain couples TRBV27 to TRBJ2-7; TRBD1 agrees at 8 bases. The DNA end favors TRBJ2-5, so the J call may be wrong. Germline V gene data show CDR1 as MNHEY and CDR2 as SMNVEV (reference sequence). CDR3 length equals 14 residues. Here the CDR3 reads CASSLAGGAGTQYF. The CDR3 DNA sequence: TGTGCCAGCAGTCTGGCAGGGGGCGCGGGGACCCAGTACTTC.

This sequence joins TRBV11-1 and TRBJ2-7; 8 bases are shared with TRBD1. There are 14 residues in the CDR3. Trimming cost V 5 bases and J 3 bases; bases outside gene matches: 6. The germline V gene encodes CDR1 SGHAT and CDR2 FQDESV (reference sequence). The CDR3 reads CASSEGQAFYEQYF. In nucleotides, the CDR3 is TGTGCCAGCAGCGAGGGACAGGCTTTCTACGAGCAGTACTTC.

The gene calls are TRBV3-1 and TRBJ2-7, with D hard to call. With 0 bases removed from V and 3 bases from J, the gap between germline ends came to 15 bases. The CDR3 is made up of 16 amino acids. CDR1 is LGHDT and CDR2 is YNNKEL in the germline V gene (reference sequence). CDR3 amino acids: CASSQDLRRSYYEQYF. CDR3 DNA sequence: TGTGCCAGCAGCCAAGATCTGAGGCGGAGCTACTACGAGCAGTACTTC.

With respect to this clonotype: The junction does not match germline at one end; this may be a read error. The rearrangement uses TRBV6-6 and TRBJ2-3, with TRBD1 matching 7 bases. The CDR3 is made up of 15 amino acids. Looked up from germline, CDR1 is MNHNY and CDR2 is SVGAGI (reference sequence). The CDR3: CASREGAQATDRQYF. The CDR3 nucleotides are TGTGCCAGCAGAGAGGGGGCGCAGGCGACAGATAGGCAGTATTTT.

This chain joins TRBV12-3 or TRBV12-4 and TRBJ1-2; D gene unclear. The CDR3 contains 15 residues. V was shortened by 3 bases and J by 4 bases, with 15 bases between the two germline ends. The DNA for the CDR3 is TGTGCCAGCAGTTTTAAGGCCGGCAGCACCTATGGCTACACCTTC. Translation: CASSFKAGSTYGYTF.

The J gene is TRBJ2-1, the V gene TRBV9; a weak D match, TRBD2 (6 bases). Germline-derived CDR1 and CDR2 are SGDLS and YYNGEE. This CDR3 spans 15 amino acids. V lost 2 bases, J lost 8 bases, and 17 bases lay in between. The CDR3 DNA follows: TGTGCCAGCAGCGTCCGGGACTCCTATACCCATGAGCAGTTCTTC. Its translation is CASSVRDSYTHEQFF.

The sample holds a few counts of this clonotype. This chain connects TRBV20-1 to TRBJ2-4, with TRBD1 matching over 7 bases. Trimming removed 4 bases from V and 0 bases from J; junction bases left unmatched: 15. The CDR3 extends over 18 amino acids. Germline V gene data show CDR1 as DFQATT and CDR2 as SNEGSKA (reference sequence). As DNA, the CDR3 is TGCAGTGCTACAGGGACAGCCACATCGACGTTAGCCAAAAACATTCAGTACTTC. Translation gives CSATGTATSTLAKNIQYF.

The rearrangement joins TRBV7-3 to TRBJ1-1; D gene ambiguous. The CDR3 contains 15 residues. Trimming took 4 bases from V and 4 from J, leaving 16 bases between them. CDR1 and CDR2 (germline): SGHTA, FQGTGA. The CDR3 loop is CASSSNPGRATEAFF. In nucleotides, the CDR3 is TGTGCCAGCAGCTCAAACCCTGGGCGGGCCACTGAAGCTTTCTTT. Using reference TRBV7-3 and TRBJ1-1 for the parts outside the CDR3, the full variable domain is GAGVSQTPSNKVTEKGKYVELRCDPISGHTALYWYRQSLGQGPEFLIYFQGTGAADDSGLPNDRFFAVRPEGSVSTLKIQRTERGDSAVYLCASSSNPGRATEAFFGQGTRLTVV.

In its sample, this clonotype was seen a few times. This chain uses TRBV3-1 with TRBJ1-1, with D possibly matching TRBD1 (5 bases). Germline CDR1 reads LGHDT; CDR2 reads YNNKEL (reference sequence). The CDR3 length is 14 residues. V was shortened by 3 bases and J by 4 bases, with 12 bases between the two germline ends. In nucleotides, the CDR3 is TGTGCCAGCAGCCAGCCGGGAAGGGGCACTGAAGCTTTCTTT. The encoded protein is CASSQPGRGTEAFF.

This clonotype was picked up many times. V and J are TRBV5-1 and TRBJ2-1; tentative D call: TRBD1 (6 bases). The CDR3 is 14 amino acids. CDR1 is SGHRS, CDR2 YFSETQ, per germline. The V end was cut by 2 bases, the J end by 7 bases, with 13 bases between. CDR3 coding DNA: TGCGCCAGCAGCTTCGGACAGTATGGGAATGAGCAGTTCTTC. It encodes CASSFGQYGNEQFF.

The CDR3: CASSFVSGYTEAFF. The DNA of the CDR3 is TGTGCCAGCAGTTTCGTATCGGGATACACTGAAGCTTTCTTT. The chain couples TRBV27 to TRBJ1-1; D remains ambiguous. Germline V gene lookup returns CDR1 MNHEY and CDR2 SMNVEV (reference sequence). The CDR3 extends over 14 amino acids. The V end was cut by 3 bases, the J end by 3 bases, with 11 bases between.

This sequence joins TRBV6-1 and TRBJ1-5; D uncertain. CDR1 is MNHNS, CDR2 SASEGT, per germline. The CDR3 loop spans 20 amino acids. Between the trimmed V and J ends, which lost 6 bases and 1 base, there was a span of 28 bases. The CDR3 protein is CASSRHLALEDPKSNQPQHF. In DNA, the CDR3 is TGTGCCAGCAGCCGCCATTTAGCCCTAGAGGATCCCAAGAGCAATCAGCCCCAGCATTTT.

The chain recombines TRBV18 with TRBJ2-1, with a possible D match to TRBD2 (5 bases). V was trimmed by 0 bases and J by 1 base, leaving 10 bases between them. The germline V gene encodes CDR1 KGHSH and CDR2 LQKENI. The CDR3 consists of 16 residues. The DNA of the CDR3 is TGTGCCAGCTCACCACCGGTCCGGGAATCCTACAATGAGCAGTTCTTC. The encoded protein is CASSPPVRESYNEQFF.

A few counts support this clonotype. The chain uses TRBV20-1 and TRBJ2-7; 14 bases map to TRBD2. CDR1 is DFQATT, CDR2 SNEGSKA, per germline (reference sequence). The CDR3 runs to 15 residues. The ends lost 2 bases at V and 7 bases at J; junction bases unmatched: 7. CDR3 region: CSARLGLAGVREQYF. For the CDR3, the DNA is TGCAGTGCTAGACTGGGACTAGCGGGAGTGAGGGAGCAGTACTTC.

The chain employs TRBV6-1 and TRBJ2-1; D call uncertain. Germline V gene sequence: CDR1 MNHNS, CDR2 SASEGT. The CDR3 length is 16 residues. The germline V and J ends were trimmed by 1 base and 8 bases, with 18 bases remaining between them. CDR3 in amino acids: CASSEGGYYSKDEQFF. CDR3 bases: TGTGCCAGCAGTGAAGGGGGTTATTATTCTAAGGATGAGCAGTTCTTC.

The J gene is TRBJ2-3, the V gene TRBV20-1, with 7 bases fitting TRBD1. From germline, CDR1 is DFQATT and CDR2 SNEGSKA (reference sequence). J lost 3 bases, V lost 3 bases, and 9 bases had no gene match. CDR3 size: 15 residues. The CDR3 reads CSASRGFAGTDTQYF. The CDR3 nucleotides read TGCAGTGCTAGCAGGGGGTTTGCTGGAACAGATACGCAGTATTTT.

This clonotype was seen only once. The chain combines TRBV6-1 with TRBJ2-5, with D possibly being TRBD1 (5 bases). The CDR3 loop spans 15 amino acids. CDR1 is MNHNS and CDR2 is SASEGT in the germline V gene. Deletions cut 3 bases from V and 3 bases from J, with 14 bases between. The CDR3, as DNA: TGTGCCAGCAGTGATGATAGTGGGGCAGAAGAGACCCAGTACTTC. The encoded protein is CASSDDSGAEETQYF.

This clonotype has just a few counts. V is TRBV20-1 and J is TRBJ2-6; no firm D call. V was cut by 0 bases and J by 4 bases, with 10 bases left in between. The germline CDR1 and CDR2 sequences are DFQATT and SNEGSKA (reference sequence). The CDR3 spans 15 residues. This CDR3 reads CSARDRGTGANVLTF. CDR3 DNA: TGCAGTGCTAGAGACCGTGGAACGGGGGCCAACGTCCTGACTTTC.

The rearrangement links TRBV20-1 to TRBJ2-7; maybe TRBD2 (6 bases). The germline V gene encodes CDR1 DFQATT and CDR2 SNEGSKA (reference sequence). The CDR3 is made up of 13 amino acids. The V end lost 4 bases, the J end lost 3 bases, and 13 bases lay between the germline ends. The CDR3 here is CSAKRPGLYEQYF. In DNA, the CDR3 is TGCAGTGCTAAACGACCGGGACTCTACGAGCAGTACTTC.

This clonotype was seen a handful of times. This chain uses TRBV7-8 with TRBJ2-5, with 8 positions matching TRBD2. Germline loops: CDR1 SGHVS, CDR2 FQNEAQ. This CDR3 is built from 18 residues. The trim removed 5 bases at V and 4 bases at J, leaving 18 bases unmatched. The CDR3 nucleotides read TGTGCCAGCAGCCACCCCTACGGCGGGGGGCAGGCAAGAGAGACCCAGTACTTC. Its translation: CASSHPYGGGQARETQYF.

On this clonotype itself: One end of the junction varies from germline; a read error may be responsible. In nucleotides, the CDR3 is TGCGCCAGCGGCCAAGAGAACAGGGGGGTGGGAAATGAGCAGTTCTTC. Its translation: CASGQENRGVGNEQFF. The V gene is TRBV4-1, the J gene TRBJ2-1, with TRBD1 matching over 8 bases. This CDR3 has 16 amino acids. The germline gives CDR1 MGHRA, CDR2 YSYEKL.

This clonotype was counted many times. The chain joins TRBV12-3 or TRBV12-4 to TRBJ2-7, with D uncertain. The CDR3 extends over 14 amino acids. Trimming removed 1 base from V and 0 bases from J, with 7 bases in between. This CDR3 is CASSLGPDSYEQYF. In DNA form, the CDR3 reads TGTGCCAGCAGTTTAGGCCCGGACTCCTACGAGCAGTACTTC.